The 7 T cell receptor beta chains below all came from one sample that was sequenced in a study of blood T cell repertoires in COVID-19. Sequencing was performed with immunoSEQ multiplex PCR; in TCRdb, only in-frame clones are kept and a portion is missing. Seen here are approximately 130,000 clones, around 80% observed once, and the top ten hold more than 10%. Sequenced input: peripheral blood. These receptors came from a human donor in a cohort sampled during active COVID-19.

This clone turned up a few times. The rearrangement uses TRBV2 and TRBJ1-6; D gene ambiguous. Germline V gene data show CDR1 as SNHLY and CDR2 as FYNNEI. Trimming shortened V by 7 bases and J by 7 bases, and 17 bases separated the two germline ends. CDR3 length: 15 residues. The CDR3 coding sequence is TGTGCCAGCACCCCCGAGGCAGTCGAAAATTCACCCCTCCACTTT. It codes for CASTPEAVENSPLHF.

In its sample, this clone was seen once. The rearrangement uses TRBV3-1 (or the pseudogene TRBV3-2) and TRBJ2-7; 7 bases agree with TRBD1. V lost 4 bases, J lost 2 bases, and 2 bases stayed unmatched. This CDR3 is built from 13 residues. CDR1 and CDR2 from the germline V gene are LGHDT and YNNKEL (reference sequence). The CDR3 spells CASSPGQTYEQYF. In nucleotides, the CDR3 is TGTGCCAGCAGCCCGGGACAGACCTACGAGCAGTACTTC.

The chain links TRBV7-6 to TRBJ2-7; 14 bases map to TRBD2. Germline loops: CDR1 SGHVS, CDR2 FNYEAQ. The V segment lost 5 bases and the J segment 3 bases; nucleotides outside the gene matches: 12. This CDR3 spans 18 amino acids. This chain's CDR3 is CASSTGLAGGSHYYEQYF. CDR3 nucleotides: TGTGCCAGCAGCACTGGACTAGCGGGGGGTTCGCACTACTACGAGCAGTACTTC.

This sequence joins TRBV30 and TRBJ2-7, with a possible D match to TRBD1 (7 bases). V dropped 0 bases and J dropped 2 bases, with 11 bases sitting between them. CDR1 GTSNPN and CDR2 SVGIG come from the germline V gene (reference sequence). The CDR3 totals 14 residues. The CDR3, as DNA: TGTGCCTGGAGTGTAGGGGGCGGGACCTACGAGCAGTACTTC. As protein: CAWSVGGGTYEQYF.

The chain employs TRBV4-1 and TRBJ1-5; D is unresolved. This CDR3 has 16 residues. V was cut by 0 bases and J by 4 bases, with 13 bases left in between. Per germline, CDR1 MGHRA and CDR2 YSYEKL. CDR3 sequence: CASSQDGGIGNQPQHF. The CDR3 DNA reads TGCGCCAGCAGCCAAGACGGCGGGATAGGAAATCAGCCCCAGCATTTT.

The chain has TRBV19 and TRBJ1-1; no clear D. Germline CDR1 LNHDA, CDR2 SQIVND (reference sequence). V lost 7 bases and J 4 bases, leaving 13 bases between the germline ends. The CDR3 loop spans 13 amino acids. The CDR3 here is CASTALEGTEAFF. CDR3 nucleotides: TGTGCCAGTACAGCCTTGGAGGGCACTGAAGCTTTCTTT.

The chain has TRBV3-1 (or the pseudogene TRBV3-2) and TRBJ2-2, with D perhaps being TRBD1 or TRBD2 (7 bases each). The CDR3 runs 16 residues. Germline V gene data show CDR1 as LGHDT and CDR2 as YNNKEL (reference sequence). Trimming left V 10 bases short and J 5 bases short, with 23 bases between. DNA for the CDR3: TGTGCCACCCGCCAAGGGGGCGGGGGACGTACCGGGGAGCTGTTTTTT. Protein sequence: CATRQGGGGRTGELFF.